One and the same sample provided the 8 T cell receptor beta chains below, sequenced in a study of post-analysis software for immune sequencing data. The antigens these receptors bind are not known. Unique molecular identifiers had been added to the TCR beta cDNA libraries. TCRdb reanalysed the PCR reads using MiXCR and keeps one entry per CDR3 protein. The table lists about half a million distinct CDR3 sequences, approximately 46% of them singletons. General study findings and limits: Elevated frequency relative to controls characterized roughly 5 TRBV segments in patients, TRBV5-6, TRBV5-1 and TRBV20-1 among them.

Source material: blood. These receptors were obtained from a girl between 5 and 17 years old with multiple sclerosis.

Many counts were recorded for this clonotype. This chain links TRBV5-1 with TRBJ2-5; D is ambiguous. The CDR3 is 13 residues long. V lost 0 bases and J 3 bases, leaving 6 bases between the germline ends. Looked up from germline, CDR1 is SGHRS and CDR2 is YFSETQ. The DNA for the CDR3 is TGCGCCAGCAGCTTGGGGCTCGAAGAGACCCAGTACTTC. Amino acid sequence: CASSLGLEETQYF.

The J gene is TRBJ1-2, the V gene TRBV29-1; maybe TRBD1 (5 bases). CDR1 SQVTM and CDR2 ANQGSEA come from the germline V gene. V dropped 4 bases and J dropped 5 bases, with 8 bases sitting between them. There are 11 residues in the CDR3. CDR3 in amino acids: CSVAGRYGYTF. The CDR3 DNA follows: TGCAGCGTTGCAGGGAGGTATGGCTACACCTTC.

V usage is TRBV28 and J usage is TRBJ2-7; D is ambiguous. CDR1 is MDHEN, CDR2 SYDVKM, per germline. The V gene lost 4 bases and the J gene lost 3 bases, with 16 bases spanning the gap. The length of the CDR3 is 15 residues. Here the CDR3 reads CASSSPSDPFYEQYF. The CDR3 bases are TGTGCCAGCAGTTCCCCTTCAGACCCCTTCTACGAGCAGTACTTC. The full variable domain, its missing parts supplied by reference TRBV28 and TRBJ2-7, is DVKVTQSSRYLVKRTGEKVFLECVQDMDHENMFWYRQDPGLGLRLIYFSYDVKMKEKGDIPEGYSVSREKKERFSLILESASTNQTSMYLCASSSPSDPFYEQYFGPGTRLTVT.

The chain uses TRBV6-5 and TRBJ1-1, with D possibly being TRBD1 (6 bases). V dropped 6 bases and J dropped 4 bases, with 15 bases sitting between them. Germline V CDR1 and CDR2: MNHEY, SVGAGI. The CDR3 spans 14 residues. For the CDR3, the DNA is TGTGCCAGCAGGACGACAGGAAAATCCACTGAAGCTTTCTTT. It translates to CASRTTGKSTEAFF.

The chain carries TRBV30 and TRBJ2-7, with TRBD1 as a possible D gene (8 bases). Germline CDR1 and CDR2: GTSNPN and SVGIG (reference sequence). The CDR3 spans 14 residues. CDR3 residues: CARGGGQASYEQYF. DNA for the CDR3: TGTGCAAGGGGCGGGGGACAGGCCTCCTACGAGCAGTACTTC.

V is TRBV5-1 and J is TRBJ1-6; possible D gene TRBD1, 5 bases. The CDR3 sequence is 14 residues long. Germline V gene sequence: CDR1 SGHRS, CDR2 YFSETQ. V shed 1 base and J shed 9 bases, with 11 bases lying between them. The CDR3 reads CASSLQWGPSPLHF. The CDR3 DNA sequence: TGCGCCAGCAGCTTGCAGTGGGGCCCTTCACCCCTCCACTTT.

The chain uses TRBV30 and TRBJ2-1, with 10 nucleotides matching TRBD2. Germline loops: CDR1 GTSNPN, CDR2 SVGIG (reference sequence). The CDR3 loop spans 14 amino acids. V lost 2 bases, J lost 7 bases, and 5 bases stayed unmatched. The CDR3 DNA reads as TGTGCCTGGAGTTCTCTAGCGGGGGTGAATGAGCAGTTCTTC. Amino acid sequence: CAWSSLAGVNEQFF.

This chain links TRBV5-1 with TRBJ2-1; D is ambiguous. The germline V gene has CDR1 SGHRS and CDR2 YFSETQ. Trimming took off 0 bases at V and 6 bases at J, with 19 bases between the two ends. This CDR3 region has 17 residues. The CDR3 loop reads CASSLVGARVGSNEQFF. CDR3 coding DNA: TGCGCCAGCAGCTTGGTAGGCGCCCGGGTAGGGTCCAATGAGCAGTTCTTC.